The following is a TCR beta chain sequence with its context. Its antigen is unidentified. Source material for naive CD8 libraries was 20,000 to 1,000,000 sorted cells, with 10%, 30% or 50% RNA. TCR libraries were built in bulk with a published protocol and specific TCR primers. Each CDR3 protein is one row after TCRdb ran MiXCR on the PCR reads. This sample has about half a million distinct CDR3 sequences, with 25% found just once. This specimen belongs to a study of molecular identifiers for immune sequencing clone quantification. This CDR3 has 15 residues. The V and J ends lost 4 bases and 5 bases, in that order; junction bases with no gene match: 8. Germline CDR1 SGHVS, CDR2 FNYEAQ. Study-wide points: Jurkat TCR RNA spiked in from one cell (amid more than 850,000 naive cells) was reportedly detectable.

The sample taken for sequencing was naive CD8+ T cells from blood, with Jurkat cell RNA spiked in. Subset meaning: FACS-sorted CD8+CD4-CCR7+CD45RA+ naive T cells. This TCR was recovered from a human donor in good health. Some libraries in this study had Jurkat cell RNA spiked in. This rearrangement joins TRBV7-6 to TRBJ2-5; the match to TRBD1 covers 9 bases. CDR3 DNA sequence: TGTGCCAGCAGCTCCCACCGGACAGGGGATGAGACCCAGTACTTC. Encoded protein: CASSSHRTGDETQYF.